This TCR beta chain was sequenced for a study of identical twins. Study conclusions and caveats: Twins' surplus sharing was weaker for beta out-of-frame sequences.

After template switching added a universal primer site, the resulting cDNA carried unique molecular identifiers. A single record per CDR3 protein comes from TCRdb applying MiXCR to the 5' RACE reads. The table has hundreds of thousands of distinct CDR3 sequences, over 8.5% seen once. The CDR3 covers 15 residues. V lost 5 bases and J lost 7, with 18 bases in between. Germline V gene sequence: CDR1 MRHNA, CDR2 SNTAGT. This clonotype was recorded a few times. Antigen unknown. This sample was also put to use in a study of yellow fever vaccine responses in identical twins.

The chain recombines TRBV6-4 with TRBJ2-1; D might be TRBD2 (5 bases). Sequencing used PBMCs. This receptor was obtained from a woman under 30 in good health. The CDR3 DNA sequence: TGTGCCAGCAGTCGGGAACAAATCGCCGGGAATGAGCAGTTCTTC. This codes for CASSREQIAGNEQFF.